The rows below give T cell receptor beta chains drawn from one sample of a study of CD8 T cells in ankylosing spondylitis. In TCRdb, the 5' RACE reads were re-called with MiXCR into one record per CDR3 protein. The sample carries 85,000 to 100,000 distinct CDR3 sequences, about 7.7% recorded once. Specimen: blood, either unsorted or a sorted T cell fraction (not recorded which). These receptors were taken from a male donor with ankylosing spondylitis or in good health (not recorded which). CDR3s include the opening cysteine and the closing phenylalanine or tryptophan. D genes are given only for firm matches. Expanded clones are given a class, and other clones once, few, many or no size at all.

j_call d_call clone_size v_call cdr3_nt cdr3_aa
TRBJ2-7 TRBD1 many TRBV6-2/TRBV6-3 TGTGCCAGCAGTTACCCCTCGGACAGGAGCTCCTACGAGCAGTACTTC CASSYPSDRSSYEQYF
TRBJ1-6 - many TRBV5-6 TGTGCCAGCAGCTTGTGGACAAGACAATCACCCCTCCACTTT CASSLWTRQSPLHF
TRBJ2-5 - many TRBV4-1 TGCGCCAGCAGCCAAGGAAACCGGGGCGGGGAGACCCAGTACTTC CASSQGNRGGETQYF
TRBJ2-3 - many TRBV5-1 TGCGCCAGCAAGGGAGGATTGTGGCAGAACACAGATACGCAGTATTTT CASKGGLWQNTDTQYF
TRBJ2-1 - many TRBV29-1 TGCAGCGTTCCGGTCTCCTACAATGAGCAGTTCTTC CSVPVSYNEQFF
TRBJ2-2 TRBD1 many TRBV7-3 TGTGCCAGCAGCTTAAGGGCTTTTGGGACAGGGGCCACCGGGGAGCTGTTTTTT CASSLRAFGTGATGELFF
TRBJ1-2 - few TRBV18 TGTGCCAGCTCACCACACAAAAACTATGGCTACACCTTC CASSPHKNYGYTF
TRBJ2-1 - few TRBV11-3 TGTGCCAGCGGAAGACTAGACAATGAGCAGTTCTTC CASGRLDNEQFF
TRBJ1-2 - many TRBV6-5 TGTGCCAGCACCCGGGGATTTGGAGGCTACACCTTC CASTRGFGGYTF
TRBJ2-1 TRBD2 many TRBV19 TGTGCCAGTAGTATATCGAGCGGGAGCGGTCATGAGCAGTTCTTC CASSISSGSGHEQFF
TRBJ2-7 TRBD2 - TRBV18 TGTGCCAGCTCCGCCGGGACTAACTACGAGCAGTACTTC CASSAGTNYEQYF
TRBJ2-5 TRBD1 many TRBV10-3 TGTGCCATCAGTGGAAAGGGGGCGGAGACCCAGTACTTC CAISGKGAETQYF
TRBJ1-5 - many TRBV11-2 TGTGCCAGCAGCTTAGATCTTCAGCCCCAGCATTTT CASSLDLQPQHF
TRBJ2-2 TRBD1 few TRBV4-3 TGCGCCAGCAGCCAACACAGGGGACGGGACACCGGGGAGCTGTTTTTT CASSQHRGRDTGELFF
TRBJ2-3 - many TRBV7-2 TGTGCCAGCAGCTTCGGGGGACAAGATACGCAGTATTTT CASSFGGQDTQYF
TRBJ1-1 - once TRBV6-5 TGTGCCAGCAGCCCCTTGGGTACACGGACTGAAGCTTTCTTT CASSPLGTRTEAFF
TRBJ1-3 - many TRBV5-1 TGCGCCAGCAGCTTGGATCGGGGGAACACCATATATTTT CASSLDRGNTIYF
TRBJ1-5 TRBD1 - TRBV20-1 TGCAGTGCAAGCGAGACAGGGTATGGCAATCAGCCCCAGCATTTT CSASETGYGNQPQHF
TRBJ1-3 - many TRBV5-1 TGCGCCAGCAGCTTGGGGACAGCTGGAAACACCATATATTTT CASSLGTAGNTIYF